This TCR beta chain was sequenced for a study of CXCR3-negative and CXCR3-positive naive CD8 T cells. Study-level points and caveats: In naive cells, CXCR3-negative and CXCR3-positive subsets had similar TRBV-TRBJ usage; memory cells differed. The majority of assays used fresh PBMCs, and CXCR3 expression partially decreased after cryopreservation.

Each TRB cDNA library was prepared by 5' RACE (with UMI labels). After re-calling the 5' RACE reads, TCRdb lists one entry per CDR3 protein, DNA absent. Here the sample table reports approximately 60,000 distinct CDR3 sequences. The CDR3 covers 14 residues. Germline CDR1 reads MDHEN; CDR2 reads SYDVKM. Points on this clonotype: The antigen remains unidentified.

The sequencing sample was made of memory CD8+ T cells from blood. This TCR came from a human donor in good health. Some clones in this sample may be carry-over from other donors' samples. The chain is built from TRBV28 and TRBJ1-1; the D call from TCRdb, TRBD1, cannot be confirmed without DNA. The CDR3 protein is CASSSGQGLTEAFF.